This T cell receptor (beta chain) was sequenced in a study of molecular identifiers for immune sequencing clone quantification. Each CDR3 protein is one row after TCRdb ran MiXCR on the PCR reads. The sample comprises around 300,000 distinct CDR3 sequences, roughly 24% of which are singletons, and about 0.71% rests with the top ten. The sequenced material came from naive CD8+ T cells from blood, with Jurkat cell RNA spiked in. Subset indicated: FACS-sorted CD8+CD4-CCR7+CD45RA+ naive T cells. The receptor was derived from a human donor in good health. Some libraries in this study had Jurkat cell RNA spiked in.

The chain's CDR3 is CASRIQYDGSGANVLTF. The DNA for the CDR3 is TGTGCCAGCAGAATCCAATACGACGGCTCTGGGGCCAACGTCCTGACTTTC. The rearrangement links TRBV2 to TRBJ2-6; D gene unclear. Germline CDR1 is SNHLY and CDR2 is FYNNEI. This CDR3 has 17 amino acids. V lost 6 bases and J lost 0, with 15 bases in between.